This T cell receptor (beta chain) was obtained from a study of shared clonotypes between healthy human individuals. Naive CD8 cells, CD45RO-negative and positively selected for CCR7, excluded terminally differentiated effector memory CD45RA+ cells. Assay used: immunoSEQ multiplex PCR; TCRdb lists only in-frame clones, some missing. The table shows around 2,000,000 clones, with approximately 94% occurring only once. J lost 5 bases, V lost 5 bases, and 6 bases had no gene match. The CDR3 length is 15 residues. The germline gives CDR1 SGHVS, CDR2 FQNEAQ. Sample: naive CD8+ T cells sorted from blood. This TCR was sampled from a young man in good health. The genes are TRBV7-8 and TRBJ2-1, with TRBD1 matching over 10 bases. CDR3 coding DNA: TGTGCCAGCAGCCTTGGGACAGGGGCCCACAATGAGCAGTTCTTC. This codes for CASSLGTGAHNEQFF.